This TCR beta chain came from a study of T cell changes during pregnancy in multiple sclerosis. The assay was immunoSEQ multiplex PCR, and TCRdb's table has in-frame clones only and misses some. The sample shows around 52,000 clones, around 90% of them seen only once. There are 14 residues in the CDR3. Trimming took 4 bases from V and 2 from J; bases not matched to a gene: 6. Germline loops: CDR1 SGHRS, CDR2 YFSETQ. The J gene is TRBJ2-7, the V gene TRBV5-1, with TRBD1 matching 7 bases. Sequenced here: CD4+ T cells from peripheral blood mononuclear cells, sampled in the second trimester of pregnancy. This receptor was taken from a female donor with multiple sclerosis, enrolled in a pregnancy study. CDR3 sequence: CASSVTGHTYEQYF. The CDR3, as DNA: TGCGCCAGCAGCGTGACAGGGCACACCTACGAGCAGTACTTC. Using reference TRBV5-1 and TRBJ2-7 for the parts outside the CDR3, the full variable domain is KAGVTQTPRYLIKTRGQQVTLSCSPISGHRSVSWYQQTPGQGLQFLFEYFSETQRNKGNFPGRFSGRQFSNSRSEMNVSTLELGDSALYLCASSVTGHTYEQYFGPGTRLTVT.